The T cell receptor beta chain under discussion was sequenced for a study of OX40 agonist ivuxolimab in advanced cancers. At the level of the study: An agonistic human IgG2 monoclonal antibody against OX40 (CD134) was given. A diagnosis of hepatocellular carcinoma, melanoma, renal cell or head and neck cancer was present in dose-escalation patients. Among those treated, three patients had partial responses, one with hepatocellular carcinoma and two with cutaneous melanoma.

The repertoire was sequenced with immunoSEQ multiplex PCR; TCRdb's copy has only in-frame clones and lacks some. The repertoire holds some 100,000 clones, with 65% to 90% as singletons. Points from the study as a whole: There were also nonresponders showing low normalized T-cell clonal expansion.

About this clone: Its antigen is still unknown.

CDR1 SGHRS and CDR2 YFSETQ come from the germline V gene. The CDR3 is 15 amino acids. J gave up 2 bases and V 2 bases, and 4 bases lay outside the gene matches. The specimen was CD4+ or CD8+ T cells sorted from blood, collected in a trial of the OX40 agonist ivuxolimab. The gene calls are TRBV5-1 and TRBJ2-5; 9 bases agree with TRBD2. The TCR originated in an adult with an advanced solid tumor such as melanoma, head and neck, liver or kidney cancer. The CDR3 region is CASSLSGRTQETQYF. In DNA form, the CDR3 reads TGCGCCAGCAGCTTAAGCGGGAGGACACAAGAGACCCAGTACTTC.